These 31 T cell receptor delta chains were all obtained from the same sample, sequenced in a study of γδ T cells in repeated Plasmodium falciparum infection. Flow sorting of PBMC yielded separate Vgamma9/Vdelta2+ and Vdelta2-negative gammadelta T cell populations for bulk repertoire analysis. TCRdb applied CATT to the multiplex PCR reads for clone calling. Counted here are 85,000 to 90,000 delta-chain clones, 1.4% occurring once; the ten biggest clones make up around 8.3%. The sequenced material came from gamma-delta T cells from blood. These receptor sequences come from a pool of human donors (malaria-infected and uninfected, not separated).

This clone was detected a few times. TCRdb's entry gives the protein of a much larger clone, which mismatches this DNA's translation at residue 9, likely from a read error; the protein reported here is translated from the DNA. This chain uses TRDV2 with TRDJ3, with 7 bases that match TRDD3. Looked up from germline, CDR1 is GEAIGNYY and CDR2 is EKD. J lost 0 bases, V lost 0 bases, and 19 bases had no gene match. This CDR3 has 23 residues. The chain's CDR3 is CACDTVILWDTTDHSWDTRQMFF. In nucleotides, the CDR3 is TGTGCCTGTGACACCGTCATACTGTGGGATACAACAGATCACTCCTGGGACACCCGACAGATGTTTTTC.

Comment on this clone: TCRdb records a much larger clone's protein for this DNA, with a difference at residue 14 that likely arises from a read error; the protein given is the translation of the DNA. The J gene is uncalled and the V gene is TRDV2; TRDD3 is taken as the D call from the table, unchecked against the DNA. This CDR3 region has 16 residues. The germline CDR1 and CDR2 sequences are GEAIGNYY and EKD. CDR3 nucleotides: TGTGCCTGTGACGACTTAGTGGGGGATACGACAGCACAACCCTTCTTT. Translation gives CACDDLVGDTTAQPFF.

This clone turned up a few times. The translation of this DNA and the TCRdb protein of a much larger clone differ at residue 19, probably owing to a read error; the protein shown here is translated from the DNA. The V gene corresponds to TRDV3; no J gene was called; the table's D call, TRDD3, was not checked against the DNA. CDR3 length: 21 residues. Germline loops: CDR1 TVYSNPD, CDR2 GDNSRS (reference sequence). CDR3 sequence reads: CAFPDTLLGDPNHSYTDKFIF. The CDR3 DNA reads TGTGCCTTCCCTGATACCCTACTGGGGGACCCAAATCACTCGTACACCGATAAATTCATCTTT.

This clone was observed a few times. A far larger clone is one base from this, pointing to a likely read error. Other DNA sequences in the sample encode the same CDR3. The CDR3: CALGEPPFPSIGGYGADKLIF. In nucleotides, the CDR3 is TGTGCTCTTGGGGAGCCCCCCTTCCCCTCAATCGGGGGATACGGGGCCGATAAACTCATCTTT. The J gene is TRDJ1, the V gene TRDV1, with 10 bases that match TRDD3. TCRdb is silent on the J gene; assignment here came from matching the DNA to germline. With V trimmed by 3 bases and J by 3 bases, 22 bases remained unmatched. CDR1 is TSWWSYY and CDR2 is QGS in the germline V gene. The CDR3 sequence is 21 residues long.

This clone was counted at least ten times. TCRdb shows a much larger clone's protein in place of this DNA's translation, and the two differ at residue 19, likely through a read error; the protein shown is translated from the DNA. No J gene call was made, and the V gene is TRDV2; the table's D call, TRDD3, has no DNA check behind it. The V gene's germline CDR1 is GEAIGNYY and CDR2 EKD. The CDR3 runs 20 residues. Here the CDR3 reads CACDTLTGGYPDRMTDKLTF. CDR3 sequence (DNA): TGTGCCTGTGACACCCTTACTGGGGGATACCCCGACAGAATGACCGATAAACTCACCTTT.

Ten or more counts support this clone. TCRdb lists the protein of a much larger clone for this DNA, which differs at residue 5, so this is likely a read error; the protein given here is translated from the DNA itself. This chain links TRDV2 with TRDJ1; TRDD2 or TRDD3 may be the D gene (5 bases each). Germline V CDR1 and CDR2: GEAIGNYY, EKD. The CDR3 runs to 15 residues. The CDR3 DNA reads TGTGCCTGTGTCACCCTTCGGGGGTACACCGATAAACTCATCTTT. It yields the protein CACVTLRGYTDKLIF.

Judged by abundance, this clone is medium-sized (0.01 to 0.1%). The chain employs TRDV2 and TRDJ3, with TRDD3 matching over 9 bases. Per germline, CDR1 GEAIGNYY and CDR2 EKD. The CDR3 is 21 residues long. V was pared by 0 bases and J by 0 bases, with 11 bases of the junction left unmatched. This chain's CDR3 is CACDTVLGDQNSSWDTRQMFF. In DNA, the CDR3 is TGTGCCTGTGACACCGTACTGGGGGACCAAAACTCCTCCTGGGACACCCGACAGATGTTTTTC.

The table lists this clone with a few counts. The likely explanation is a read error, given a far larger clone one base away. Other DNA sequences of this sample code for an identical CDR3. The CDR3 nucleotides are TGTGCCTGTGACGTCCGGGGGGATTTGACCGCACAACTCTTCTTT. Its translation is CACDVRGDLTAQLFF. The V call is TRDV2, the J call TRDJ2; TRDD3 agrees at 7 bases. TCRdb supplies no J gene; here it was assigned by aligning the nucleotide sequence to germline. Per the germline V gene, CDR1 is GEAIGNYY and CDR2 is EKD. The length of the CDR3 is 15 residues.

In regard to this clone: TCRdb's entry gives the protein of a much larger clone, which mismatches this DNA's translation at residue 17, likely from a read error; the protein reported here is translated from the DNA. A V gene of TRDV2 was called, but no J gene was assigned; the table's D call of TRDD3 was not tested on the DNA. Germline values: CDR1 GEAIGNYY, CDR2 EKD. This CDR3 has 19 residues. The CDR3 nucleotides are TGTGCCTGTGACTCTATACTGGGCCTCCCTTCCTGGGACACCCGACAGGTGTTTTTC. Amino acid sequence: CACDSILGLPSWDTRQVFF.

Comments on this clone: A far larger clone is just one base off, so this is likely a read error. This sample also contains other DNA sequences that code for the same CDR3. The rearrangement joins TRDV1 to TRDJ1; TRDD2 might be the D (6 bases). No J gene is reported in TCRdb; it was inferred here by comparing the DNA with germline. CDR3 size: 18 residues. Per germline, CDR1 TSWWSYY and CDR2 QGS. The CDR3 spells CALGGGYIGGSYTDKLIF. In DNA, the CDR3 is TGTGCTCTTGGGGGAGGATATATTGGTGGGTCCTACACCGACAAACTCATCTTT.

This clone is labeled as medium-sized. The V call is TRDV2, the J call TRDJ1; maybe TRDD3 (7 bases). The CDR3 runs to 17 residues. Trimming stripped 6 bases from V and 3 bases from J, with 25 bases between. Germline values: CDR1 GEAIGNYY, CDR2 EKD. The CDR3 spells CACSYVGESGGSDKLIF. CDR3 coding DNA: TGTGCCTGTTCCTACGTTGGGGAGAGCGGGGGATCCGATAAACTCATCTTT.

This clone was detected only a few times. The TCRdb protein, from a much larger clone, departs from this DNA's translation at residue 16, likely by read error; the protein shown derives from the DNA. The V gene is TRDV2; the J gene was not called; the D call TRDD3 from the table was never checked on the DNA. Germline loops: CDR1 GEAIGNYY, CDR2 EKD. The CDR3 runs 18 residues. The CDR3 DNA is TGTGCCTGTGACACCGGGTGGGGGAGCTCCTGGGACACCCGACAGACGTTTTTC. Translating gives CACDTGWGSSWDTRQTFF.

With respect to this clone: A far larger clone differs by one base, so this is likely a read error. The sample carries other DNA sequences with the same CDR3. The chain combines TRDV2 with TRDJ2; 10 bases agree with TRDD3. The J gene, missing from TCRdb, was assigned here through DNA to germline matching. Germline trimming cut 0 bases from V and 5 bases from J; bases unmatched to any gene: 8. Per the germline V gene, CDR1 is GEAIGNYY and CDR2 is EKD. The CDR3 covers 17 residues. The CDR3 spells CACDTGMGDTRTAQLFF. In DNA form, the CDR3 reads TGTGCCTGTGACACCGGGATGGGGGATACACGAACAGCACAACTCTTCTTT.

This clone was seen a few times. This DNA's translation differs at residue 5 from TCRdb's protein, which comes from a much larger clone; a read error is likely, and the protein shown is translated from the DNA. The chain is built from TRDV1 and TRDJ2; 9 bases line up with TRDD3. TCRdb is silent on the J gene; assignment here came from matching the DNA to germline. Germline assignment: CDR1 TSWWSYY and CDR2 QGS. The CDR3 totals 21 residues. The CDR3 loop is CALGKLLGAPMGDTLTAQLFF. CDR3 sequence (DNA): TGTGCTCTTGGGAAACTCCTAGGAGCCCCCATGGGGGATACTTTGACAGCACAACTCTTCTTT.

This clone showed up many times. The protein TCRdb lists belongs to a much larger clone and differs from this DNA's translation at residue 3, which points to a read error; the protein shown is made from the DNA. This sequence joins TRDV2 and TRDJ1; TRDD3 agrees at 7 bases. TCRdb gives no J gene; it was assigned here by matching the DNA to germline. Germline assignment: CDR1 GEAIGNYY and CDR2 EKD. The length of the CDR3 is 18 residues. CDR3 residues: CASDTLQRTGDLTDKLIF. The CDR3 DNA reads TGTGCCAGTGACACTCTGCAAAGAACTGGGGACCTCACCGATAAACTCATCTTT.

This clone was recorded a few times. TCRdb's entry gives the protein of a much larger clone, which mismatches this DNA's translation at residue 8, likely from a read error; the protein reported here is translated from the DNA. The CDR3 loop is CALGELHRYTDKLIF. Written as DNA, the CDR3 is TGTGCTCTTGGGGAACTTCATAGGTACACCGATAAACTCATCTTT. The chain has TRDV1 and TRDJ1; D ambiguous. As TCRdb names no J gene, one was assigned here on the basis of a DNA match to germline. The V gene's germline CDR1 is TSWWSYY and CDR2 QGS. This CDR3 is built from 15 residues. Trimming left V 0 bases short and J 0 bases short, with 8 bases between.

This clone has more than one count but fewer than ten. Only one base separates this from a far larger clonotype, so it likely reflects a read error. The same CDR3 is also encoded by other DNA sequences in this sample. This chain uses TRDV1 with TRDJ1; 7 positions match TRDD3. Germline V gives CDR1 TSWWSYY, CDR2 QGS. The CDR3 consists of 17 residues. The V gene end was trimmed by 1 base and the J gene end by 8 bases; junction bases not matched to a gene: 16. The CDR3 loop is CALGEPPYGGIPDKLIF. CDR3 DNA: TGTGCTCTTGGGGAACCGCCCTACGGGGGGATCCCAGACAAACTCATCTTT.

This clone was counted a few times. TCRdb's entry gives the protein of a much larger clone, which mismatches this DNA's translation at residue 10, likely from a read error; the protein reported here is translated from the DNA. V usage is TRDV1 and J usage is TRDJ1; 12 bases are shared with TRDD3. The CDR3 runs to 19 residues. The V segment lost 1 base and the J segment 8 bases; nucleotides outside the gene matches: 17. Germline V gives CDR1 TSWWSYY, CDR2 QGS. The CDR3 loop reads CALGERYPYRLGDTGKLIF. The CDR3 region has the DNA TGTGCTCTTGGGGAACGGTACCCATATCGTCTGGGGGATACGGGGAAACTCATCTTT.

This clone was observed a handful of times. The mismatch at residue 3 between this DNA's translation and the TCRdb protein of a much larger clone likely reflects a read error; the protein shown is translated from the DNA. This chain joins TRDV2 and TRDJ1; TRDD3 aligns across 10 bases. In the absence of a J gene in TCRdb, the DNA was matched to germline to assign it here. This CDR3 spans 16 amino acids. Trimming removed 7 bases from V and 5 bases from J; junction bases left unmatched: 15. CDR1 is GEAIGNYY and CDR2 is EKD in the germline V gene. CDR3 residues: CAWEKMGDTLKDKLIF. The CDR3 DNA reads as TGTGCCTGGGAGAAGATGGGGGATACCCTGAAGGATAAACTCATCTTT.

This clone was seen many times. The amino acid sequence in TCRdb belongs to a much larger clone and departs from this DNA's translation at residue 17, likely a sequencing read error; the sequence shown is translated from the DNA. The DNA of the CDR3 is TGTGCTCTTGGGGAAAAGGCCTTCCTACACCTAGTACTCCTTCACACCGGTAAACTCATCTTT. This codes for CALGEKAFLHLVLLHTGKLIF. The V and J genes are TRDV1 and TRDJ1, with 9 bases fitting TRDD2. There are 21 residues in the CDR3. Germline V lookup: CDR1 TSWWSYY, CDR2 QGS.

Notes on this clone: Since a far larger clone is one base different, this is likely a read error. Within the sample, other DNA sequences also encode this same CDR3. The V gene is listed as TRDV1; no J gene was called; no check of the table's D call, TRDD3, against the DNA was made. Germline V gene data show CDR1 as TSWWSYY and CDR2 as QGS. This CDR3 is built from 23 residues. The CDR3 nucleotides are TGTGCTCTTGGGGAACCCCCTGGCTCCTACTGGGGGATACGCCGAATTGATGCCGATAAACTCATCTTC. Its protein product is CALGEPPGSYWGIRRIDADKLIF.

In its sample, this clone was seen a few times. The protein given by TCRdb reflects a much larger clone and differs at residue 9 from this DNA's translation, likely from a read error; the protein shown is the DNA's translation. The rearrangement links TRDV1 to TRDJ1; the D is unclear. With 2 bases removed from V and 3 bases from J, the gap between germline ends came to 19 bases. Germline CDR1 TSWWSYY, CDR2 QGS. This CDR3 is built from 17 residues. CDR3 DNA sequence: TGTGCTCTTGGGGAATCAAACTCTTGGATCCTTTCCGATAAACTCATCTTT. Encoded protein: CALGESNSWILSDKLIF.

Comment on this clone: TCRdb lists the protein of a much larger clone for this DNA, which differs at residue 13, so this is likely a read error; the protein given here is translated from the DNA itself. The chain couples TRDV3 to TRDJ1, with TRDD3 identical over 9 bases. TCRdb gives no J gene; it was assigned here by matching the DNA to germline. Germline assignment: CDR1 TVYSNPD and CDR2 GDNSRS (reference sequence). This CDR3 spans 17 amino acids. Trimming removed 1 base from V and 7 bases from J; junction bases left unmatched: 19. The CDR3 reads CAFIPRHWGSEEGKLIF. The CDR3 nucleotides are TGTGCCTTTATACCCCGACACTGGGGGAGCGAAGAGGGTAAACTCATCTTT.

Worth noting for this clone: Given a far larger clone just one base away, this is likely a sequencing read error. In the same sample, other DNA sequences code for this CDR3. The rearrangement links TRDV2 to TRDJ1; TRDD3 matches at 11 bases. The J gene was not available in TCRdb and was assigned here by matching the DNA to germline segments. The CDR3 has 15 residues. Losses at the gene ends were 6 bases for V and 3 bases for J; bases not matched to a gene: 8. The germline V gene encodes CDR1 GEAIGNYY and CDR2 EKD. CDR3: CACLLLGDTADKLIF. The CDR3 bases are TGTGCCTGTTTACTTCTGGGGGATACCGCCGATAAACTCATCTTT.

This clone was counted many times. A far larger clone is off by one base, so a read error is likely. This sample also contains other DNA sequences that code for the same CDR3. The rearrangement joins TRDV3 to TRDJ1, with 9 positions matching TRDD3. The ends lost 5 bases at V and 8 bases at J; junction bases unmatched: 21. CDR1 and CDR2 (germline): TVYSNPD, GDNSRS (reference sequence). The CDR3 runs to 16 residues. DNA for the CDR3: TGTGCCGTTTTTGGACTTCGGGGGGATACCCTTGACAAACTCATCTTT. Translating it yields CAVFGLRGDTLDKLIF.

A few counts support this clone. Translating this DNA gives a protein that differs at residue 20 from the TCRdb one, which belongs to a much larger clone; a read error is likely, and the protein shown is this translation. This chain joins TRDV1 and TRDJ1; 9 bases align to TRDD3. Germline V gene sequence: CDR1 TSWWSYY, CDR2 QGS. The CDR3 is 21 amino acids. The CDR3 region has the DNA TGTGCTCTTGGGGAGAACATTCCTACGCGGGGATACGCGAGGGGCACCGATAAACTCACCTTT. Translating gives CALGENIPTRGYARGTDKLTF.

By sample share, this clone is medium-sized. Other DNA sequences of this sample code for an identical CDR3. This chain connects TRDV1 to TRDJ1, with 11 bases that match TRDD3. The V segment lost 1 base and the J segment 10 bases; nucleotides outside the gene matches: 23. The CDR3 length is 20 residues. Germline V gene sequence: CDR1 TSWWSYY, CDR2 QGS. This chain's CDR3 is CALGEPPVNGGYAEGGGLIF. The CDR3 region has the DNA TGTGCTCTTGGGGAACCCCCCGTAAATGGGGGATACGCTGAAGGTGGTGGACTCATCTTT.

This clone was detected many times. J is TRDJ1 and V is TRDV2; 12 positions match TRDD3. TCRdb gives no J gene; it was assigned here by matching the DNA to germline. The CDR3 is made up of 22 amino acids. Germline lookup yields CDR1 GEAIGNYY and CDR2 EKD. Unmatched junction bases numbered 21, after V lost 2 bases and J lost 0 bases. This CDR3 reads CACDMISSPADWGILNTDKLIF. CDR3 sequence (DNA): TGTGCCTGTGACATGATTTCCAGCCCAGCCGACTGGGGGATACTGAACACCGATAAACTCATCTTT.

This clone was seen a handful of times. This likely stems from a read error, as it lies one base from a far larger clone. This specimen includes other DNA sequences encoding the same CDR3. This chain connects TRDV2 to TRDJ1; D uncertain. Since TCRdb gives no J gene, matching the DNA to germline was used here to assign it. Trimming removed 0 bases at V and 8 bases at J, with 12 bases between. The germline V gene has CDR1 GEAIGNYY and CDR2 EKD. The CDR3 has 13 residues. For the CDR3, the DNA is TGTGCCTGTGACACCGGTCTCCCTGACAAACTCATCTTT. Translated: CACDTGLPDKLIF.

Ten or more counts support this clone. This chain uses TRDV1 with TRDJ1; TRDD3 matches 7 bases. Germline CDR1 TSWWSYY, CDR2 QGS. The V segment lost 3 bases and the J segment 3 bases; nucleotides outside the gene matches: 13. CDR3 length equals 17 residues. The CDR3 region is CALGDPTRYGIPDKLIF. As DNA, the CDR3 is TGTGCTCTTGGGGATCCGACCCGCTACGGGATACCCGATAAACTCATCTTT.

This clone was recorded at least ten times. This specimen includes other DNA sequences encoding the same CDR3. The V call is TRDV2, the J call TRDJ1; 8 bases fit TRDD3. The CDR3 is 15 residues long. Germline CDR1 is GEAIGNYY and CDR2 is EKD. V lost 3 bases, J lost 0 bases, and 5 bases stayed unmatched. As DNA, the CDR3 is TGTGCCTGTGACTTCTTACTGGGGGACACCGATAAACTCATCTTT. Translating gives CACDFLLGDTDKLIF.